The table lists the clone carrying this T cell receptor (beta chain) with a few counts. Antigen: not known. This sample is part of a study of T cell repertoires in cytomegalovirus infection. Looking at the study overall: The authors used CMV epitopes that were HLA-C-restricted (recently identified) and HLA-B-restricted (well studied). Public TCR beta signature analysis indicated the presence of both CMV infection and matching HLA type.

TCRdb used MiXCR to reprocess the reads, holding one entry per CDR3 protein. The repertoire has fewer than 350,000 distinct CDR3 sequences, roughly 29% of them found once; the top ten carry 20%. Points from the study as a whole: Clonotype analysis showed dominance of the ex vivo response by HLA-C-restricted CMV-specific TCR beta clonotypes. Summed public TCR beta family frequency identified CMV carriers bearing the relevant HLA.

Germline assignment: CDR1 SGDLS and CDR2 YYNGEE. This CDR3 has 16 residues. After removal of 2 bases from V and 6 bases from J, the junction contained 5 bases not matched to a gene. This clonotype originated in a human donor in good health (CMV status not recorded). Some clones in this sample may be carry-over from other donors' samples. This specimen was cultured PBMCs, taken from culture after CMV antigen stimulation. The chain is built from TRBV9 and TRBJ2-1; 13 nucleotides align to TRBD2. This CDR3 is CASSVGLAGVTNEQFF. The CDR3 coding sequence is TGTGCCAGCAGCGTCGGACTAGCGGGAGTTACCAATGAGCAGTTCTTC. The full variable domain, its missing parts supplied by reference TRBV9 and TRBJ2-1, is DSGVTQTPKHLITATGQRVTLRCSPRSGDLSVYWYQQSLDQGLQFLIQYYNGEERAKGNILERFSAQQFPDLHSELNLSSLELGDSALYFCASSVGLAGVTNEQFFGPGTRLTVL.